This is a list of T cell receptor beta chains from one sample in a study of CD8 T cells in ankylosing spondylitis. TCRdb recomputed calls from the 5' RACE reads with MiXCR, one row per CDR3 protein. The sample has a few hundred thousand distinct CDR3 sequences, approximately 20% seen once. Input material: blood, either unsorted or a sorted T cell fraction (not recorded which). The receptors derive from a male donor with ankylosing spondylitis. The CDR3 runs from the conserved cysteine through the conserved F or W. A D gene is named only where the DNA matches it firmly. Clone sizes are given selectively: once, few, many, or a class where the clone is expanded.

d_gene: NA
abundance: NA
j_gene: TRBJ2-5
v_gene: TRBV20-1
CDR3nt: TGCAGTGCTGGCCCCTCCTTGGGAGAGACCCAGTACTTC
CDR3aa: CSAGPSLGETQYF

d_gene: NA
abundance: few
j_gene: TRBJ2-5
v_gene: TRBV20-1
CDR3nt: TGCAGTGCCGAGTCGGGGGTCCGGGAGACCCAGTACTTC
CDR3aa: CSAESGVRETQYF

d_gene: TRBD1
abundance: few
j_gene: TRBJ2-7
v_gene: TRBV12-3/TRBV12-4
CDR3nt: TGTGCCAGCAGACCCTCGGGACAGGCTTACGAGCAGTACTTC
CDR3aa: CASRPSGQAYEQYF

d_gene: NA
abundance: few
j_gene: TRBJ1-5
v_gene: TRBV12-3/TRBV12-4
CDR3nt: TGTGCCAGCAGTCCCACCGTAGAGCAGGGCACGGTCAATCAGCCCCAGCATTTT
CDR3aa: CASSPTVEQGTVNQPQHF

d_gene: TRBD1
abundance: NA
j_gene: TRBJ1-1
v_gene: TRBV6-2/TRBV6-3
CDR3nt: TGTGCCAGCAGCACTCAGGGGGCTCGCGGCACTGAAGCTTTCTTT
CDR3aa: CASSTQGARGTEAFF

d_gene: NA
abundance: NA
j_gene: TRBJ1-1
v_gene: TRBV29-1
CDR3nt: TGCAGCGTTGAATGGGTGAACACTGAAGCTTTCTTT
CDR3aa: CSVEWVNTEAFF

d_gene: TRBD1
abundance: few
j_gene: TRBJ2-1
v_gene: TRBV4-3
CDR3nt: TGCGCCAGCAGCCTGCACAGGGGAAGGAGGAATGAGCAGTTCTTC
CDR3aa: CASSLHRGRRNEQFF

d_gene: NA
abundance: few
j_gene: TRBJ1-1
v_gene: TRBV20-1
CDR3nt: TGCAGTGCTAGTCCTCCCAGGGGATTCACTGAAGCTTTCTTT
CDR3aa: CSASPPRGFTEAFF

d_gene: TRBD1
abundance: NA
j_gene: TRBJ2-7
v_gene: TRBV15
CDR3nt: TGTGCCACCAGCACCTACCGACAGGGGAGCAACGAGCAGTACTTC
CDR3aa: CATSTYRQGSNEQYF

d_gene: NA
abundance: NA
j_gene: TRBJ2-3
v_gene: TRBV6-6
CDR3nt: TGTGCCAGCGGTAAGGGTTCGAAAGATACGCAGTATTTT
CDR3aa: CASGKGSKDTQYF

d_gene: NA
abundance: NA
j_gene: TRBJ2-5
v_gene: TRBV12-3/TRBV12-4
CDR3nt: TGTGCCAGCAGTTTTGGGACGGAGCAAGAGACCCAGTACTTC
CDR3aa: CASSFGTEQETQYF

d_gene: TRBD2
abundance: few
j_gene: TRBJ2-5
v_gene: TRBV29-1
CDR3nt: TGCAGCGCCCAACTGGCGGGAGTATCAGAAGAGACCCAGTACTTC
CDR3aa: CSAQLAGVSEETQYF

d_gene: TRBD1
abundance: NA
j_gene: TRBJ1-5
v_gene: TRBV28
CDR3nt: TGTGCCAGCAGTAAGGACAGGGACTACAATCAGCCCCAGCATTTT
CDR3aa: CASSKDRDYNQPQHF

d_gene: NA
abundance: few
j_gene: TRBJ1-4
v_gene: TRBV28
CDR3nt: TGTGCCAGCAGAACCAGAGCGGGGGAAAAACTGTTTTTT
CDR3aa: CASRTRAGEKLFF

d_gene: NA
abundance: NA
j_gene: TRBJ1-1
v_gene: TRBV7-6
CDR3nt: TGTGCCAGCAGCCTTGCCTCCGGGTGGGTGACTGAAGCTTTCTTT
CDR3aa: CASSLASGWVTEAFF

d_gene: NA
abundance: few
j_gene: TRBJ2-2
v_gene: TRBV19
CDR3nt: TGTGCCAGTAATCTCGGATCAGGGGTCGGGGAGCTGTTTTTT
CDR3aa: CASNLGSGVGELFF

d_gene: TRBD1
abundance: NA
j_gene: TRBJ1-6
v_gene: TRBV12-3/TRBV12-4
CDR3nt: TGTGCCAGCAGTTCGGGACAGTATAATTCACCCCTCCACTTT
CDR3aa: CASSSGQYNSPLHF

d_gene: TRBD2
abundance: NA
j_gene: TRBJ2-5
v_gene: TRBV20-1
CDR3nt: TGCAGTGCTAGCGGGGTCTTTGCGGGAGAACGGGAGACCCAGTACTTC
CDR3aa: CSASGVFAGERETQYF

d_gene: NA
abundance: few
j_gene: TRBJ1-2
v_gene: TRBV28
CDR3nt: TGTGCCAGCAGTTTATCCGTCCTCGGTAGTAGCTATGGCTACACCTTC
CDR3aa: CASSLSVLGSSYGYTF

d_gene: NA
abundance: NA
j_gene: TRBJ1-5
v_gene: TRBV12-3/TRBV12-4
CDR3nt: TGTGCCAGCAGTTTTTGGGACCTTAGCAATCAGCCCCAGCATTTT
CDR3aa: CASSFWDLSNQPQHF

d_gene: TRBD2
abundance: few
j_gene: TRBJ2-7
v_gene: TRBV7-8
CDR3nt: TGTGCCAGCAGCTCCAGAGTCCCGGGACTAGCGGTCTACGAGCAGTACTTC
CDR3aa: CASSSRVPGLAVYEQYF

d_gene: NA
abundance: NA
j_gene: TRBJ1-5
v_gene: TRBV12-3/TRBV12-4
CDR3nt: TGTGCCAGCAGTTTTAGGAGGGACAATCAGCCCCAGCATTTT
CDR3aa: CASSFRRDNQPQHF

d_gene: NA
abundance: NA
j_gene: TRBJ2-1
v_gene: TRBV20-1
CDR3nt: TGCAGTGCTAGAGGGTTCACAGGGCCCTTCGGTTCCTACAATGAGCAGTTCTTC
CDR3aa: CSARGFTGPFGSYNEQFF

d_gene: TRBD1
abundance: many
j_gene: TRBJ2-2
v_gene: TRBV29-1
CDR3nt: TGCAGCGTTGCGGACAGGGGGTATACCGGGGAGCTGTTTTTT
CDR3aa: CSVADRGYTGELFF

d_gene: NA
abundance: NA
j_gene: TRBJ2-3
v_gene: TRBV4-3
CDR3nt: TGCGCCAGCAGCCAAGGGTCAGGGGTCCGATGGGATACGCAGTATTTT
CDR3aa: CASSQGSGVRWDTQYF

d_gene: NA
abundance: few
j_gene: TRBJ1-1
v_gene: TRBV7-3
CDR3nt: TGTGCCAGCAGCTTACGTGCAGCCCAATATTCTGAAGCTTTCTTT
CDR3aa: CASSLRAAQYSEAFF

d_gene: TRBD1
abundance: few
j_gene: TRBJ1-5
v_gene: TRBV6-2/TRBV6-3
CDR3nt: TGTGCCAGCAGTTACCCACAGGGGCTCAATCAGCCCCAGCATTTT
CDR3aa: CASSYPQGLNQPQHF

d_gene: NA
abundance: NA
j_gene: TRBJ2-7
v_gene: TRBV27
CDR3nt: TGTGCCAGCAATGAGGGCCCTAATTACGAGCAGTACTTC
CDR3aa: CASNEGPNYEQYF

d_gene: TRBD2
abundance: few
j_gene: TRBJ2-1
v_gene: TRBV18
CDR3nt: TGTGCCAGCTCACCTCAATGGCGGGAGGGTGAGCAGTTCTTC
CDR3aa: CASSPQWREGEQFF

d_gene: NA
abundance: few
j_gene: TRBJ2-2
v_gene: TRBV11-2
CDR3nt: TGTGCCAGCAGCACATCCGACAGACTGAACACCGGGGAGCTGTTTTTT
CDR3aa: CASSTSDRLNTGELFF

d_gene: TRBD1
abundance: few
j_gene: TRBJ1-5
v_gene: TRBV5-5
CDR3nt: TGTGCCAGCAGCTGGACAGGGGGCGATCAGCCCCAGCATTTT
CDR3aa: CASSWTGGDQPQHF

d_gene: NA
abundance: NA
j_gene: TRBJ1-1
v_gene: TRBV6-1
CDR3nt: TGTGCCAGCAGTACATCACGGTCGGAGAACACTGAAGCTTTCTTT
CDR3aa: CASSTSRSENTEAFF

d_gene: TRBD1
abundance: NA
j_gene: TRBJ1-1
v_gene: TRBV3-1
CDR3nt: TGTGCCAGCAGCCGGGACAGGGAAAAAGCTTTCTTT
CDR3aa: CASSRDREKAFF

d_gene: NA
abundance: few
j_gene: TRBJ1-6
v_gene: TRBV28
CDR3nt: TGTGCCAGCAGGATCGTGAATTCACCCCTCCACTTT
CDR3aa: CASRIVNSPLHF

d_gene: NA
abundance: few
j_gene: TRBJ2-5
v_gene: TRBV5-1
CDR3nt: TGCGCCAGCAGCTTGGGGCAGGGGGGCCAAGAGACCCAGTACTTC
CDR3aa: CASSLGQGGQETQYF

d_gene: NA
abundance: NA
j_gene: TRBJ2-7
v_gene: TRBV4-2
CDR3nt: TGTGCCAGCAGCCAAGAGGCCGGGCGGAGCTCCTACGAGCAGTACTTC
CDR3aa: CASSQEAGRSSYEQYF

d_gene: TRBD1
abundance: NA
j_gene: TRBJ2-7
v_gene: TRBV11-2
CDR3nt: TGTGCCAGCAGCCCGACATCCGGGACAGGGGCCTACGAGCAGTACTTC
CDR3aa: CASSPTSGTGAYEQYF

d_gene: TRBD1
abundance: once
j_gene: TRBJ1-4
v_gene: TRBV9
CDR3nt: TGTGCCAGCAGCCAATCGGCGGGACAGATAAATGAAAAACTGTTTTTT
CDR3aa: CASSQSAGQINEKLFF

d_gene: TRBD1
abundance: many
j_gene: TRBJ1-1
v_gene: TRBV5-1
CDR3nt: TGCGCCAGCAGCTTGGCCGGGACAGGGGATAAAGCTTTCTTT
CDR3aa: CASSLAGTGDKAFF

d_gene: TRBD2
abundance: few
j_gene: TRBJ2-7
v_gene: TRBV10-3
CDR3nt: TGTGCCACCGCACGGACTAGTCAGTCCTACGAGCAGTACTTC
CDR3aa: CATARTSQSYEQYF

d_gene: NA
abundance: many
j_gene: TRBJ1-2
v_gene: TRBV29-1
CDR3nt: TGCAGCGTTGGATGGAGAGCTGGCTACACCTTC
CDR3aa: CSVGWRAGYTF

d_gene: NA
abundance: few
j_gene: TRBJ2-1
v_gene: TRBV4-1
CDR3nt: TGCGCCAGCAGTCGGGGACGACAAGACGGTGAGCAGTTCTTC
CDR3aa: CASSRGRQDGEQFF

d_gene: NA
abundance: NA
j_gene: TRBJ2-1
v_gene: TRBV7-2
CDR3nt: TGTGCCAGCAGCCCTTGGACTGCGGTCGATGAGCAGTTCTTC
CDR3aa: CASSPWTAVDEQFF

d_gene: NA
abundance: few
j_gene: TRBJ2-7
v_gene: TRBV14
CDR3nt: TGTGCCAGCAGCCAAAAACCGAGGGGACTCCTGCTGTCCTACGAGCAGTACTTC
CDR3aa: CASSQKPRGLLLSYEQYF

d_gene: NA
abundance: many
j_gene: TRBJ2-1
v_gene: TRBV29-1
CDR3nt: TGCAGCGTTGAAGGGAGATCTCGGAATGAGCAGTTCTTC
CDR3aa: CSVEGRSRNEQFF

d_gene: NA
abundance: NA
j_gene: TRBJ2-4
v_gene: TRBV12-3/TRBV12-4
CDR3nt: TGTGCCAGCAGCAAAGAGAGGACATTTCAGGCTAGTCGCGGCATTCAGTACTTC
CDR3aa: CASSKERTFQASRGIQYF

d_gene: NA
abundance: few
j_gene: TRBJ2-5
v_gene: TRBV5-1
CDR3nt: TGCGCCAGCAGCTTGGCCCAGGGAAGGGAGACCCAGTACTTC
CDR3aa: CASSLAQGRETQYF

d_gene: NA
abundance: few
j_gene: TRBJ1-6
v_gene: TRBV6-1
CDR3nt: TGTGCCAGCAGAAGGGGGGGGTTTGGTTCACCCCTCCACTTT
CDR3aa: CASRRGGFGSPLHF

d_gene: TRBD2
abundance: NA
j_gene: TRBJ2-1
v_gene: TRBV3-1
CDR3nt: TGTGCCAGCAGCCCCGAAACTAGCGGGAGTCTCAGTGAGCAGTTCTTC
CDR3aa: CASSPETSGSLSEQFF

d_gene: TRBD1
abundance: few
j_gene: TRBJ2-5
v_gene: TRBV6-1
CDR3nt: TGTGCCAGCAGGGCCGGGACAGGGTGGGGACAAGAGACCCAGTACTTC
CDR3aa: CASRAGTGWGQETQYF

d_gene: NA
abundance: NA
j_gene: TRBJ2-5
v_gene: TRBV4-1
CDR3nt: TGCGCCAGCAGCCAAAGCGGGCTAGTTGAAGAGACCCAGTACTTC
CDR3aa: CASSQSGLVEETQYF

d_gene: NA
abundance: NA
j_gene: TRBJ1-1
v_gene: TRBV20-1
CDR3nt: TGCAGTGCTCAGATTTTGAACACTGAAGCTTTCTTT
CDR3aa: CSAQILNTEAFF

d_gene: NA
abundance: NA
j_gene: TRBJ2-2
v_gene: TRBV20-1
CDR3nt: TGCAGTGCTAGTAATCGGGTTCCCGGGGAGCTGTTTTTT
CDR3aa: CSASNRVPGELFF

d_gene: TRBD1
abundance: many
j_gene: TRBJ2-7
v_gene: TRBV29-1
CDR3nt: TGCAGCGTTGAAGGGCCTTTGGGACAGGACTACGAGCAGTACTTC
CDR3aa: CSVEGPLGQDYEQYF

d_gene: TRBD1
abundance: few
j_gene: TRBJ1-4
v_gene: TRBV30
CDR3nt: TGTGCCTGGGGGCTTGGGGCAGGGGGCAGCGCTAATGAAAAACTGTTTTTT
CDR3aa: CAWGLGAGGSANEKLFF

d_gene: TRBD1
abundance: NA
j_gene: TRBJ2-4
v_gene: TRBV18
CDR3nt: TGTGCCAGCTCATCACAGGGGTCGGAAAACATTCAGTACTTC
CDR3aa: CASSSQGSENIQYF